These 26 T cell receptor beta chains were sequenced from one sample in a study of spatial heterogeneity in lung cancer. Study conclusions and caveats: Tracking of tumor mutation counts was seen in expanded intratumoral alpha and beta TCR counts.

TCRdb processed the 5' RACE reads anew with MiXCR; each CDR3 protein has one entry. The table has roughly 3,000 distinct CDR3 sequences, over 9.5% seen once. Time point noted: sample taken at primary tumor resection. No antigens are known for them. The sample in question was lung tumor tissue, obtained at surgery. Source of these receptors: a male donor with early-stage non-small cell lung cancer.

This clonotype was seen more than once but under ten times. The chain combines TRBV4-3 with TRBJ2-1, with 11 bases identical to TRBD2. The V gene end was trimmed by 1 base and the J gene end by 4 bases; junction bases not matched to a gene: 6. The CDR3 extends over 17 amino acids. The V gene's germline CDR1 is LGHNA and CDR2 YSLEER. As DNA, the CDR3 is TGCGCCAGCAGCCAAGGTCGTATAGCGGGGGGGTACAATGAGCAGTTCTTC. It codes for CASSQGRIAGGYNEQFF.

CDR3 DNA: TGTGCCAGCAGCCAAGAAACAGGGTACTATGGTGGCTACACCTTC. This gives the protein CASSQETGYYGGYTF. This sequence joins TRBV4-2 and TRBJ1-2, with a possible D match to TRBD1 (6 bases). The CDR3 loop spans 15 amino acids. Germline values: CDR1 LGHNA, CDR2 YNFKEQ. Trimming cost V 0 bases and J 7 bases, with 15 bases left between them.

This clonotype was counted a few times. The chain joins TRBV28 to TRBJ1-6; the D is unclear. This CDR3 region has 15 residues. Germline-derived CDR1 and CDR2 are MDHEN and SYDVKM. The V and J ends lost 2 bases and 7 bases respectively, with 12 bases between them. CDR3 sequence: CASSLGLYENSPLHF. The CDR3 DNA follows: TGTGCCAGCAGTTTAGGCCTCTACGAAAATTCACCCCTCCACTTT.

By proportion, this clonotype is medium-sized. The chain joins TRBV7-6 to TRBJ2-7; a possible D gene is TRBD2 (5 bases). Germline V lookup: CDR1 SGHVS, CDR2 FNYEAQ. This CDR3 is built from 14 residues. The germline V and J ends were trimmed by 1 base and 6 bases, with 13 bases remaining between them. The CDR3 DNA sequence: TGTGCCAGCAGCTTAGAACCCGGGAACCTCGAGCAGTACTTC. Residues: CASSLEPGNLEQYF.

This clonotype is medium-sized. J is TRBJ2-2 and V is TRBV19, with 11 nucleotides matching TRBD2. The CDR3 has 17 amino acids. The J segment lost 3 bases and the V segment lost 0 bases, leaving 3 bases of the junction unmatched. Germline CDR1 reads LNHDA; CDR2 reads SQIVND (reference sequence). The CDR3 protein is CASSIDPSGGYTGELFF. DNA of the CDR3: TGTGCCAGTAGTATAGATCCTAGCGGGGGGTACACCGGGGAGCTGTTTTTT. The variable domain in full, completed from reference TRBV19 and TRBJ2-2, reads DGGITQSPKYLFRKEGQNVTLSCEQNLNHDAMYWYRQDPGQGLRLIYYSQIVNDFQKGDIAEGYSVSREKKESFPLTVTSAQKNPTAFYLCASSIDPSGGYTGELFFGEGSRLTVL.

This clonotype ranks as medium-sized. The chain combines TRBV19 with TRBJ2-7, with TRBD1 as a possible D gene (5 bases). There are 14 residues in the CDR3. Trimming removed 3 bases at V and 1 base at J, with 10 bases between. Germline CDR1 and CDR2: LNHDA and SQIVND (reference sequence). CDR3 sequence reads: CASSIPGSSYEQYF. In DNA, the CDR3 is TGTGCCAGTAGTATCCCAGGGTCTTCCTACGAGCAGTACTTC.

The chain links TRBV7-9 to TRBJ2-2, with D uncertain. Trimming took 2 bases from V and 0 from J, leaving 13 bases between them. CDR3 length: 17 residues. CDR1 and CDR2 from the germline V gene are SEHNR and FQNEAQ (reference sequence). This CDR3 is CASSLNPGPTNTGELFF. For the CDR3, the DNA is TGTGCCAGCAGCTTAAATCCCGGACCTACGAACACCGGGGAGCTGTTTTTT.

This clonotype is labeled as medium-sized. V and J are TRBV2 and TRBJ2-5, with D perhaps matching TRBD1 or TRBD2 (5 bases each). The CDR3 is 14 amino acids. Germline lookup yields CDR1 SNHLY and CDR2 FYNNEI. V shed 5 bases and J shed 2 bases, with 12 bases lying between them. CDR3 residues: CASSLGTVQETQYF. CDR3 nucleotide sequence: TGTGCCAGCAGTTTAGGGACCGTACAAGAGACCCAGTACTTC.

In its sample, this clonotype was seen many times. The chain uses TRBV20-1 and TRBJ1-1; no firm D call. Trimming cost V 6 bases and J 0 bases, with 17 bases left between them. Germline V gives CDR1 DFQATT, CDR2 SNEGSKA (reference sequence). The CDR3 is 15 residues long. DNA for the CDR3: TGCAGTGCCCCTAGGTCAGGCGCCTTGAACACTGAAGCTTTCTTT. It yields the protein CSAPRSGALNTEAFF.

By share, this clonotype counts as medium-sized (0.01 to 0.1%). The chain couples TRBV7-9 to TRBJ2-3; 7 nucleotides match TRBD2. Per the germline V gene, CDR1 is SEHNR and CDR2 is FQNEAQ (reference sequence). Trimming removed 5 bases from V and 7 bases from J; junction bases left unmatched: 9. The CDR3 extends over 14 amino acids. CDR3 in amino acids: CASSTGAGENTQYF. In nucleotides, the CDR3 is TGTGCCAGCAGCACGGGCGCGGGAGAAAATACGCAGTATTTT.

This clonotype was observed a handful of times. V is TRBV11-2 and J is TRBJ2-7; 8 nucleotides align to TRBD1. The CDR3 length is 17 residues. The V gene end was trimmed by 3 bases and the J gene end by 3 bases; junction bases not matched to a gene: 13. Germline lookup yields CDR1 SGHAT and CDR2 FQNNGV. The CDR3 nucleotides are TGTGCCAGCAGCTTGAGAACCTCAGGGGGCCATGTCTACGAGCAGTACTTC. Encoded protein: CASSLRTSGGHVYEQYF.

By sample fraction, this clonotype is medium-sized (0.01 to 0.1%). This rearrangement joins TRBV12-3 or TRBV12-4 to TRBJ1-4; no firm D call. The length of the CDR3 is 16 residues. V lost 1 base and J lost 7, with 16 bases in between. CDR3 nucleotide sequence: TGTGCCAGCAGTTTAGGGTCCTCCCTAAGAGGTGAAAAACTGTTTTTT. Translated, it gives CASSLGSSLRGEKLFF.

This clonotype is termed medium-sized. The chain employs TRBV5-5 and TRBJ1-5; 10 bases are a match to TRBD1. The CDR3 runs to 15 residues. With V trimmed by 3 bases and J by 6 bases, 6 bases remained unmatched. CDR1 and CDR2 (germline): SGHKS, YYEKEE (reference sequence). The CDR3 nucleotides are TGTGCCAGCAGCTACCTGACAGGGGGCGGTCAGCCCCAGCATTTT. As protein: CASSYLTGGGQPQHF.

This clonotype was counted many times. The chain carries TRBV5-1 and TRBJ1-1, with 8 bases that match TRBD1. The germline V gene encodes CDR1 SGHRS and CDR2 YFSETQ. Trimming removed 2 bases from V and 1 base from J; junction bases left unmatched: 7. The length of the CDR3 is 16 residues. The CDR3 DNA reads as TGCGCCAGCAGCTTAGTGAGTGGACAGGGGAACACTGAAGCTTTCTTT. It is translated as CASSLVSGQGNTEAFF.

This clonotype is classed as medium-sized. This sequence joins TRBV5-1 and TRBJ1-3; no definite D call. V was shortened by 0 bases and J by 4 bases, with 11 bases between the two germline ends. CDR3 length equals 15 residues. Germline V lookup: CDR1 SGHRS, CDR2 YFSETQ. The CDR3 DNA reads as TGCGCCAGCAGCTTGGGCCCGGGTACAGGAAACACCATATATTTT. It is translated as CASSLGPGTGNTIYF.

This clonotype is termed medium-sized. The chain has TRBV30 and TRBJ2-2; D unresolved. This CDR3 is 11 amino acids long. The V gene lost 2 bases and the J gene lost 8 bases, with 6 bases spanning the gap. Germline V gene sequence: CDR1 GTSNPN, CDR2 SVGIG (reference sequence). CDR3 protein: CAWSQAGELFF. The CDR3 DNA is TGTGCCTGGAGTCAGGCGGGGGAGCTGTTTTTT.

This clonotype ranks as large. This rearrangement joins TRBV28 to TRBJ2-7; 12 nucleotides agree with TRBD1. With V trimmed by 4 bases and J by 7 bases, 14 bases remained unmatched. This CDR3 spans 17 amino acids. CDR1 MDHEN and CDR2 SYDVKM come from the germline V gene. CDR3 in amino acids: CASSSPNTGTGGYEQYF. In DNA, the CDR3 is TGTGCCAGCAGTTCCCCGAACACCGGGACAGGGGGCTATGAGCAGTACTTC.

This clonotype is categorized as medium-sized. This CDR3 reads CASTLTSSYNSPLHF. CDR3 coding DNA: TGTGCCAGCACCCTAACGAGCTCCTATAATTCACCCCTCCACTTT. The rearrangement uses TRBV6-2 or TRBV6-3 and TRBJ1-6; unclear D gene. Germline V gives CDR1 MNHEY, CDR2 SVGEGT. The CDR3 is 15 residues long. The V gene lost 7 bases and the J gene lost 0 bases, with 10 bases spanning the gap.

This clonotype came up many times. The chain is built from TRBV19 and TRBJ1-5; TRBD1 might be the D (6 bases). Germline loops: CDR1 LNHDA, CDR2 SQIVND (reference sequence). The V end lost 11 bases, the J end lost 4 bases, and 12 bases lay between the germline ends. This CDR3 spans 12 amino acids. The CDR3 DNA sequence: TGTGCCGCAAGACAGGCTAATCAGCCCCAGCATTTT. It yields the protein CAARQANQPQHF.

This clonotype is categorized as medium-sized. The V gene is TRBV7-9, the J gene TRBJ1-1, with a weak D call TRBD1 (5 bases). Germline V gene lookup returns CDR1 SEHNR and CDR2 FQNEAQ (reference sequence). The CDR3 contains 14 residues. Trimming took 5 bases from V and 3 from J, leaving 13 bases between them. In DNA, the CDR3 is TGTGCCAGCAGCCCGGAGGGGAGGTACACTGAAGCTTTCTTT. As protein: CASSPEGRYTEAFF.

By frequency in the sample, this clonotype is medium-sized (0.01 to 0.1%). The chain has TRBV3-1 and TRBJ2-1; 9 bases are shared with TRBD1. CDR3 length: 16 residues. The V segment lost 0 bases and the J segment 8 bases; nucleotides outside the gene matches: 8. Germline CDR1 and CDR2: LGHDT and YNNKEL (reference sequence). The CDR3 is CASSQDQGQGIHEQFF. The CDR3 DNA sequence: TGTGCCAGCAGCCAAGATCAGGGACAGGGTATTCATGAGCAGTTCTTC.

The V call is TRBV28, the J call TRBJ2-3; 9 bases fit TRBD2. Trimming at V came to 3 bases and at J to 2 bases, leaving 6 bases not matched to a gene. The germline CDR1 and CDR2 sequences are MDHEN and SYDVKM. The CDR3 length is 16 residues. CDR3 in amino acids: CASSFGIAGDTDTQYF. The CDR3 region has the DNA TGTGCCAGCAGTTTCGGGATAGCGGGGGACACAGATACGCAGTATTTT.

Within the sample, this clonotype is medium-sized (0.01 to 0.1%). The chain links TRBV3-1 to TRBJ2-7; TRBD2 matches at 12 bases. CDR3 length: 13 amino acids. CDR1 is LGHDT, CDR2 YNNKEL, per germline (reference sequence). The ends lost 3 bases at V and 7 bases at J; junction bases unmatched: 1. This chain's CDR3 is CASSHGTSGEQYF. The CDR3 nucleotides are TGTGCCAGCAGCCATGGGACTAGCGGGGAGCAGTACTTC.

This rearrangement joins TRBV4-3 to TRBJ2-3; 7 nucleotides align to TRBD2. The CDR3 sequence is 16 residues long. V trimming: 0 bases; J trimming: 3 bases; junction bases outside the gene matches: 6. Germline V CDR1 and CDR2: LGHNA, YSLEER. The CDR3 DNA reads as TGCGCCAGCAGCCAAGAAGGAGCGGGGACGACAGATACGCAGTATTTT. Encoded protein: CASSQEGAGTTDTQYF.

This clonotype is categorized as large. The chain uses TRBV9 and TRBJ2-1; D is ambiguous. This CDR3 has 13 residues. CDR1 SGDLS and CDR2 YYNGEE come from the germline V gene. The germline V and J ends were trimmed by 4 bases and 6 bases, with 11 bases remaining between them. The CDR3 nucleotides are TGTGCCAGCAGCCCCAGTACGTCCAATGAGCAGTTCTTC. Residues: CASSPSTSNEQFF.

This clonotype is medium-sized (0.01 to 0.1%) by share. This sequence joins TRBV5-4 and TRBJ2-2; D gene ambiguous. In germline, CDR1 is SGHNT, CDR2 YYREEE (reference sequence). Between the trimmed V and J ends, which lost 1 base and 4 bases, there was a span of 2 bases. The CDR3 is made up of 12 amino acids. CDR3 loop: CASSLSTGELFF. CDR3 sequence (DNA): TGTGCCAGCAGCTTGAGCACCGGGGAGCTGTTTTTT.